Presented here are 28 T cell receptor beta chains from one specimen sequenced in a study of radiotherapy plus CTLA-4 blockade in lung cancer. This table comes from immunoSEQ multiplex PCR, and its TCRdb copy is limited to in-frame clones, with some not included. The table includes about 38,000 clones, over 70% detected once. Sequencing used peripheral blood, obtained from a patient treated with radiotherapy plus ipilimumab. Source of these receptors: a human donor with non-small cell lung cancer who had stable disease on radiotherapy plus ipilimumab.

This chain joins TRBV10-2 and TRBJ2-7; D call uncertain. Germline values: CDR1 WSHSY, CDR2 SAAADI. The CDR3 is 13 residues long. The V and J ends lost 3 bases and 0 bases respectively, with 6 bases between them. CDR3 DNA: TGCGCCAGCAGTGACAGGATCTCCTACGAGCAGTACGTC. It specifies CASSDRISYEQYV.

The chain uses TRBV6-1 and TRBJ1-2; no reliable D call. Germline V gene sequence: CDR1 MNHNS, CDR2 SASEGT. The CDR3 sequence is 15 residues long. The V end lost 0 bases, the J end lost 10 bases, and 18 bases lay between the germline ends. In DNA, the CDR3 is TGTGCCAGCAGTGAAGCGGGAGGCTCCCGGCGGAACTACACCTTC. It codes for CASSEAGGSRRNYTF.

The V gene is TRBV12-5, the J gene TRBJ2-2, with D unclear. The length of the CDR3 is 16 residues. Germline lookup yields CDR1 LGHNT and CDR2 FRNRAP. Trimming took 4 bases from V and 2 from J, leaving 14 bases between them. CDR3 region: CASGSPTKGNTGELFF. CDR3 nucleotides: TGTGCTAGTGGTTCCCCCACCAAGGGCAACACCGGGGAGCTGTTTTTT.

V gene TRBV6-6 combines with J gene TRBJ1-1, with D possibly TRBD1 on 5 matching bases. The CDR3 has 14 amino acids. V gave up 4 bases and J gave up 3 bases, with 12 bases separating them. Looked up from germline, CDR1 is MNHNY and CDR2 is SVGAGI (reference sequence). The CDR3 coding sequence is TGTGCCAGCAGTTTCCAGGGAGGGGACACTGAAGCTTTCTTT. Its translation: CASSFQGGDTEAFF.

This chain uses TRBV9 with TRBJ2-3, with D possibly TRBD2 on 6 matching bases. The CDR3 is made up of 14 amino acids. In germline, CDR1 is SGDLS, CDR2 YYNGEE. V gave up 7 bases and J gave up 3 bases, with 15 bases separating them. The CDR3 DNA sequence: TGTGCCAGCGGTCGCGGGGACGGGACAGATACGCAGTATTTT. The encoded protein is CASGRGDGTDTQYF. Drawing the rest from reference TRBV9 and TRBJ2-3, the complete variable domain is DSGVTQTPKHLITATGQRVTLRCSPRSGDLSVYWYQQSLDQGLQFLIQYYNGEERAKGNILERFSAQQFPDLHSELNLSSLELGDSALYFCASGRGDGTDTQYFGPGTRLTVL.

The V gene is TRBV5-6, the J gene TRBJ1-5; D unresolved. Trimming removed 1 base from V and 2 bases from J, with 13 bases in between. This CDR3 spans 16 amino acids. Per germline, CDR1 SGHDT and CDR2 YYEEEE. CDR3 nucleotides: TGTGCCAGCAGCTTGTACGGGCCGCTTGGCAATCAGCCCCAGCATTTT. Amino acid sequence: CASSLYGPLGNQPQHF.

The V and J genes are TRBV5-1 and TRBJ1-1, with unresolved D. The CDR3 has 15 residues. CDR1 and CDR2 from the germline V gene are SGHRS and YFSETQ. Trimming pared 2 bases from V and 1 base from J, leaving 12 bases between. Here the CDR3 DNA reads TGCGCCAGCAGCTTAAGCGGGAGTCGGAACACTGAAGCTTTCTTT. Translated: CASSLSGSRNTEAFF.

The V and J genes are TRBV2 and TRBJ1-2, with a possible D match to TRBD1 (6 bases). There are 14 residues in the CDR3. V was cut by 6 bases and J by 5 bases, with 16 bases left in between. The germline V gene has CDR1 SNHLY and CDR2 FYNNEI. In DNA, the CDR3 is TGTGCCAGCAGGCTACAGGGTCCCCAGTATGGCTACACCTTC. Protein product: CASRLQGPQYGYTF.

CDR3 sequence (DNA): TGTGCCAGCAGTCAACGGACTAGCGGGGATACGCAGTATTTT. It is translated as CASSQRTSGDTQYF. This chain links TRBV27 with TRBJ2-3; 11 nucleotides line up with TRBD2. The V gene's germline CDR1 is MNHEY and CDR2 SMNVEV (reference sequence). V gave up 5 bases and J gave up 6 bases; unmatched junction bases: 4. The CDR3 sequence is 14 residues long.

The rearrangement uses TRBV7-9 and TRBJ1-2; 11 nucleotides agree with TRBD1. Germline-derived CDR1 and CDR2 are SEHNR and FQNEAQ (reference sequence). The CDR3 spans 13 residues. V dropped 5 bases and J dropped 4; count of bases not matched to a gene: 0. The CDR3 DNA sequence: TGTGCCAGCAGCGGGACAGGGGGCTATGGCTACACCTTC. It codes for CASSGTGGYGYTF.

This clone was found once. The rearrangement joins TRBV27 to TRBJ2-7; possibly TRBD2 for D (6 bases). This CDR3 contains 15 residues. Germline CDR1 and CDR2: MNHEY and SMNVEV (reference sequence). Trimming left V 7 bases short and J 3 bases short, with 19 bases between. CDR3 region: CASTLRGSGLYEQYF. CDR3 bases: TGTGCCAGCACCCTACGGGGGTCAGGACTCTACGAGCAGTACTTC.

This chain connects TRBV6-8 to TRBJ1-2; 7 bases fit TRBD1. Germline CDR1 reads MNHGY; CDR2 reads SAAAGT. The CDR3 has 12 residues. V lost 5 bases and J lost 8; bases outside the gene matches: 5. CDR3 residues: CASSPHRGGYTF. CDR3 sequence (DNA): TGTGCCAGCAGTCCTCACAGGGGCGGCTACACCTTC.

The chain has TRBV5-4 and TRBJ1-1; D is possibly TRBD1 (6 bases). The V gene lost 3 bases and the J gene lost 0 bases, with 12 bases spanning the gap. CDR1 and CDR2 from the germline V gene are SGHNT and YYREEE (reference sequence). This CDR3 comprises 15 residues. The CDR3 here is CASSWATGMNTEAFF. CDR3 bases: TGTGCCAGCAGCTGGGCCACAGGGATGAACACTGAAGCTTTCTTT.

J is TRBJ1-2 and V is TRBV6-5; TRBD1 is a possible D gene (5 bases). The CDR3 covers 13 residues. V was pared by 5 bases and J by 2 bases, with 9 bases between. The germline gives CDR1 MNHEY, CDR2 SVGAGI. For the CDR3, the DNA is TGTGCCAGCAGTGAGACAGCCAACTATGGCTACACCTTC. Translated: CASSETANYGYTF.

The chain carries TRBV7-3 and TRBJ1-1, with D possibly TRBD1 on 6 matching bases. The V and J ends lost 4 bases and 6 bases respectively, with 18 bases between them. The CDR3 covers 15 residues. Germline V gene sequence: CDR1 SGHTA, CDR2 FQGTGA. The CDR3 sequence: CASSSSGQLNSEAFF. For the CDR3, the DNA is TGTGCCAGCAGCTCATCAGGACAGCTCAACTCTGAAGCTTTCTTT. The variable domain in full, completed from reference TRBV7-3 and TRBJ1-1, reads GAGVSQTPSNKVTEKGKYVELRCDPISGHTALYWYRQSLGQGPEFLIYFQGTGAADDSGLPNDRFFAVRPEGSVSTLKIQRTERGDSAVYLCASSSSGQLNSEAFFGQGTRLTVV.

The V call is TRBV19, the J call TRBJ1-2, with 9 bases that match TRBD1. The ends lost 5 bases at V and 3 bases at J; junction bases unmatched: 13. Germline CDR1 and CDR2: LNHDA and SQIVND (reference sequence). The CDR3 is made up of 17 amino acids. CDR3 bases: TGTGCCAGTAGTCATACAGGGGGCGTAATGGGGTACTATGGCTACACCTTC. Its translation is CASSHTGGVMGYYGYTF. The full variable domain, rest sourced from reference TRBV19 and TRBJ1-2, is DGGITQSPKYLFRKEGQNVTLSCEQNLNHDAMYWYRQDPGQGLRLIYYSQIVNDFQKGDIAEGYSVSREKKESFPLTVTSAQKNPTAFYLCASSHTGGVMGYYGYTFGSGTRLTVV.

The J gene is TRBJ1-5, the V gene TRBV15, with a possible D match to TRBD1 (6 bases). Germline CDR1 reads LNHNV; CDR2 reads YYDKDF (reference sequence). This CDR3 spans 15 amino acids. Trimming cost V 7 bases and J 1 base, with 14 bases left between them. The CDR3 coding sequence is TGTGCCACCACTCTAGAGAGGGGGAGCAATCAGCCCCAGCATTTT. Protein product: CATTLERGSNQPQHF.

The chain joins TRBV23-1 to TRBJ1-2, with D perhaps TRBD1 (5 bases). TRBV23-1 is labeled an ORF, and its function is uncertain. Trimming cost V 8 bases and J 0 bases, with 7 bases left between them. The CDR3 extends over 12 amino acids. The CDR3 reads CASRTSNYGYTF. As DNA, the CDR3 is TGCGCCAGCCGGACATCTAACTATGGCTACACCTTC.

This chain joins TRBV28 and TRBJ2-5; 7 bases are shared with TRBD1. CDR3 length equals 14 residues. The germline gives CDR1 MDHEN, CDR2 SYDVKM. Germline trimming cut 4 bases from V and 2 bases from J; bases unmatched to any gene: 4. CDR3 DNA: TGTGCCAGCAGTTATCGGGACAGTCAAGAGACCCAGTACTTC. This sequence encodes CASSYRDSQETQYF. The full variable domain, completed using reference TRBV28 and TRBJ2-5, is DVKVTQSSRYLVKRTGEKVFLECVQDMDHENMFWYRQDPGLGLRLIYFSYDVKMKEKGDIPEGYSVSREKKERFSLILESASTNQTSMYLCASSYRDSQETQYFGPGTRLLVL.

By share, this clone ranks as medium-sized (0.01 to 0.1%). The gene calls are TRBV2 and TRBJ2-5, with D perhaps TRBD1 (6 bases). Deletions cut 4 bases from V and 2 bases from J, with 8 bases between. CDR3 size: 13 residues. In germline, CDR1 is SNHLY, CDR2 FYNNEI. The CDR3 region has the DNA TGTGCCAGCAGTGGGACAGATCAAGAGACCCAGTACTTC. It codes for CASSGTDQETQYF.

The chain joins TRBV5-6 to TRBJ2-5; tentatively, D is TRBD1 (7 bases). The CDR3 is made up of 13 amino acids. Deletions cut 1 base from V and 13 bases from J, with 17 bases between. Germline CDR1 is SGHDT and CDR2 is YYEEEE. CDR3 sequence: CASSLRAGGRLYF. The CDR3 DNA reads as TGTGCCAGCAGCTTGCGCGCAGGGGGGAGACTGTACTTC.

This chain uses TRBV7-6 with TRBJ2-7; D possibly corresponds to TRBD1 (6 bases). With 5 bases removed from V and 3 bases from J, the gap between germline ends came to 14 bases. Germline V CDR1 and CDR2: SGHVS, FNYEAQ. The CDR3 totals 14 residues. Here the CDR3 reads CASSPFSQGYEQYF. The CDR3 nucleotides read TGTGCCAGCAGCCCGTTTTCACAGGGCTACGAGCAGTACTTC.

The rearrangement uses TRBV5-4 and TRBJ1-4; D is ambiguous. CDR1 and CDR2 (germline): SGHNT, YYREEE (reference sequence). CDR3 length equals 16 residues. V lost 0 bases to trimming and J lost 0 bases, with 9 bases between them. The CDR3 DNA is TGTGCCAGCAGCTTGGCCATTACAGCAACTAATGAAAAACTGTTTTTT. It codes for CASSLAITATNEKLFF.

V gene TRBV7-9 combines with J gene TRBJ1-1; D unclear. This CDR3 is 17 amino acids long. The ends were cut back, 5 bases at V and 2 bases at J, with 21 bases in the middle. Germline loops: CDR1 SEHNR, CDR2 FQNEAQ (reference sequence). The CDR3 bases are TGTGCCAGCAGCCCTCTCTCAATCGAAGCCTTCAACACTGAAGCTTTCTTT. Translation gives CASSPLSIEAFNTEAFF.

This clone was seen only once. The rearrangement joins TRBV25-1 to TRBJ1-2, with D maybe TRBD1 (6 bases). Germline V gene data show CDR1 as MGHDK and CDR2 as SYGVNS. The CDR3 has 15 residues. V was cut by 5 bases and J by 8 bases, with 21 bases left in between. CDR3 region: CASSPQPGGLGGYTF. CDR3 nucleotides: TGTGCCAGCAGTCCCCAACCTGGGGGGCTGGGCGGCTACACCTTC.

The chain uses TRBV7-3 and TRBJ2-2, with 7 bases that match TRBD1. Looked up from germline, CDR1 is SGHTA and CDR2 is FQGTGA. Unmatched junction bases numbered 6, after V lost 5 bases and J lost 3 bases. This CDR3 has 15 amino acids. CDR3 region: CASSMNRGDTGELFF. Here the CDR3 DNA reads TGTGCCAGCAGCATGAACAGGGGAGACACCGGGGAGCTGTTTTTT.

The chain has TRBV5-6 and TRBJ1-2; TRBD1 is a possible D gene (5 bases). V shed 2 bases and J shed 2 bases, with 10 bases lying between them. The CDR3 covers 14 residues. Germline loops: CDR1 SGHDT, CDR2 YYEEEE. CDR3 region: CASSFYGGNYGYTF. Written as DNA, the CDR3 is TGTGCCAGCAGCTTTTACGGGGGGAACTATGGCTACACCTTC. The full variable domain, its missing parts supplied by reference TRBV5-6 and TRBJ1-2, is DAGVTQSPTHLIKTRGQQVTLRCSPKSGHDTVSWYQQALGQGPQFIFQYYEEEERQRGNFPDRFSGHQFPNYSSELNVNALLLGDSALYLCASSFYGGNYGYTFGSGTRLTVV.

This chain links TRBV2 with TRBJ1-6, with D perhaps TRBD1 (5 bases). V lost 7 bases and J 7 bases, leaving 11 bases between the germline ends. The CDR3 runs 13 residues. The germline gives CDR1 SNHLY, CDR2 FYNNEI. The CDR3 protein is CASKGSENSPLHF. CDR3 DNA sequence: TGTGCCAGCAAGGGGTCAGAAAATTCACCCCTCCACTTT.